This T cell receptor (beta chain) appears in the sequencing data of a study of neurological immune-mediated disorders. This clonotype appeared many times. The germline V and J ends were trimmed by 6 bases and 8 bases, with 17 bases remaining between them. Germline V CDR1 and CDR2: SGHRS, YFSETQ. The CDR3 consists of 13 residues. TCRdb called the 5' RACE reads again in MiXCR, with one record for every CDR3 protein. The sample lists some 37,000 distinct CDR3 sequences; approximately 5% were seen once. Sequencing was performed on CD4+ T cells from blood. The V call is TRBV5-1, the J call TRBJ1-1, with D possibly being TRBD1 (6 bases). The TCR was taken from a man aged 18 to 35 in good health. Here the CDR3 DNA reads TGCGCCAGCACTAATATGGGGGCTCCAGAAGCTTTCTTT. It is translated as CASTNMGAPEAFF.